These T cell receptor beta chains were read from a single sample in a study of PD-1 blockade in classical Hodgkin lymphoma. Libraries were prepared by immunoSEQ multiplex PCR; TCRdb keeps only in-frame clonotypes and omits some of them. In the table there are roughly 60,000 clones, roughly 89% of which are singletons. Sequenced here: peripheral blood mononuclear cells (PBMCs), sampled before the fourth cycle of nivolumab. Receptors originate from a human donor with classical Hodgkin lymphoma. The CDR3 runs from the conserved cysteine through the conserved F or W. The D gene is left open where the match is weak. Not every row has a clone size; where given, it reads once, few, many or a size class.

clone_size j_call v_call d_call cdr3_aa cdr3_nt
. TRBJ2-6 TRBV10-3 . CAISEPKGGRRGLSGANVLTF TGTGCCATCAGTGAGCCAAAGGGAGGGCGAAGGGGGCTCTCTGGGGCCAACGTCCTGACTTTC
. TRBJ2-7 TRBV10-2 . CASSPGDEQYF TGCGCCAGCAGTCCGGGGGACGAGCAGTACTTC
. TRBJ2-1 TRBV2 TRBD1 CASSHLLTGRADEQFF TGTGCCAGCAGTCACCTACTGACAGGGCGCGCAGATGAGCAGTTCTTC
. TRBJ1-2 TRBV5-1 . CASSLGSGPSGYTF TGCGCCAGCAGCTTGGGTTCCGGGCCCTCTGGCTACACCTTC
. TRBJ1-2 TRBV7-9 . CASSISRTPINYGYTF TGTGCCAGCAGCATTAGCCGGACACCCATTAACTATGGCTACACCTTC
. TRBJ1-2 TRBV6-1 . CASSEVLGMSSYGYTF TGTGCCAGCAGTGAAGTCCTGGGCATGAGTAGCTATGGCTACACCTTC
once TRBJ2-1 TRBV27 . CASSFNPLFVAYNEQFF TGTGCCAGCAGTTTCAATCCCTTATTTGTAGCCTACAATGAGCAGTTCTTC
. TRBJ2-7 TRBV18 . CASSPFPTPYEQYF TGTGCCAGCTCACCGTTTCCAACCCCCTACGAGCAGTACTTC
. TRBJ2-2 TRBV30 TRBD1 CAWSKIQGDTGELFF TGTGCCTGGAGTAAGATTCAGGGGGACACCGGGGAGCTGTTTTTT
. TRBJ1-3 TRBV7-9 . CASSLYVSVGNTIYF TGTGCCAGCAGCTTATACGTATCGGTCGGAAACACCATATATTTT
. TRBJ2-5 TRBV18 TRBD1 CASSGTEQETQYF TGTGCCAGCTCCGGGACAGAACAAGAGACCCAGTACTTC
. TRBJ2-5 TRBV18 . CASSPGETQYF TGTGCCAGCTCACCAGGGGAGACCCAGTACTTC
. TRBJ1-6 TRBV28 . CATTGLAGNSPLHF TGTGCCACCACAGGGTTGGCGGGTAATTCACCCCTCCACTTT
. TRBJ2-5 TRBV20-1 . CSARDRETQYF TGCAGTGCTAGAGATCGGGAGACCCAGTACTTC
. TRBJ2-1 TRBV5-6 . CASGAGGDNEQFF TGTGCCAGCGGGGCCGGGGGAGACAATGAGCAGTTCTTC
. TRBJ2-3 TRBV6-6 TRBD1 CASRKHRGVGTDTQYF TGTGCCAGCAGGAAACACAGGGGGGTCGGCACAGATACGCAGTATTTT
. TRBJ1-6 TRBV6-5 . CASSYSGGVGSPLHF TGTGCCAGCAGTTACTCAGGTGGAGTAGGTTCACCCCTCCACTTT
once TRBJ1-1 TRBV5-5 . CASSLPIDGTEAFF TGTGCCAGCAGTTTGCCGATAGACGGCACTGAAGCTTTCTTT
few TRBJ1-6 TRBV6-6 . CASSSVGVDSPLHF TGTGCCAGCAGCTCTGTCGGGGTGGATTCACCCCTCCACTTT
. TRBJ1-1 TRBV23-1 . CASSHALGGKNTEAFF TGCGCCAGCAGTCACGCCCTGGGGGGGAAGAACACTGAAGCTTTCTTT
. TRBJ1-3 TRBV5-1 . CASSSAGQRSSGNTIYF TGCGCCAGCAGCTCGGCCGGACAGCGGAGCTCTGGAAACACCATATATTTT